The 14 T cell receptor beta chains below all came from one sample that was sequenced in a study of shared clonotypes between healthy human individuals (TCRdb year 2020). Libraries were made using the immunoSEQ multiplex PCR assay. TCRdb re-hosts the immuneACCESS table, in-frame sequences only. Its copies lack some clones; in the studies checked, an unresolved V gene accounts for under half of them, and the cause for the rest is not known. The table for this sample lists just over 2,000,000 clones; approximately 94% of them were counted only once. The ten largest account for about 1.1% of the sample. For the CD8 naive samples, CD45RO-negative cells were positively selected for CCR7, yielding a CD45RA+CCR7+ population from which TemRA cells were excluded. Sample: naive CD8+ T cells sorted from blood. The cell subset or site tag for this specimen amounts to: CD45RA+CCR7+. Receptor source: a man younger than 35 in good health.

In this sample, this clone turned up once. V is TRBV7-2 and J is TRBJ2-7; 12 nucleotides agree with TRBD1. The CDR3 totals 17 residues. Germline V gives CDR1 SGHTA, CDR2 FQGNSA. V was clipped by 3 bases and J by 4 bases; unmatched bases: 10. CDR3 sequence (DNA): TGTGCCAGCAGCTTTAGATCCGGGACAGGGGGCTTTTACGAGCAGTACTTC. It encodes CASSFRSGTGGFYEQYF.

The V call is TRBV5-6, the J call TRBJ1-4, with D possibly TRBD1 on 6 matching bases. The germline V gene has CDR1 SGHDT and CDR2 YYEEEE. V shed 2 bases and J shed 3 bases, with 11 bases lying between them. The CDR3 has 15 amino acids. CDR3 region: CASSLPGEPNEKLFF. The CDR3 nucleotides are TGTGCCAGCAGCTTACCAGGGGAGCCTAATGAAAAACTGTTTTTT.

The chain links TRBV27 to TRBJ2-7; D is unclear. Trimming took off 6 bases at V and 7 bases at J, with 19 bases between the two ends. Looked up from germline, CDR1 is MNHEY and CDR2 is SMNVEV (reference sequence). The CDR3 consists of 14 residues. CDR3 nucleotides: TGTGCCAGCAGATCGAGCGACCCTTTACGGGAGCAGTACTTC. Protein product: CASRSSDPLREQYF.

The chain links TRBV30 to TRBJ1-1; D unresolved. V lost 7 bases, J lost 5 bases, and 11 bases lay in between. This CDR3 spans 11 amino acids. Germline V gene sequence: CDR1 GTSNPN, CDR2 SVGIG (reference sequence). The CDR3 here is CASGKETEAFF. The CDR3, as DNA: TGTGCCTCCGGAAAGGAAACTGAAGCTTTCTTT.

Written as DNA, the CDR3 is TGTGCCAGCAGGGACAGTGGGCACGAGCAGTACTTC. It encodes CASRDSGHEQYF. The chain carries TRBV19 and TRBJ2-7; the match to TRBD1 covers 7 bases. This CDR3 has 12 amino acids. Germline V gene lookup returns CDR1 LNHDA and CDR2 SQIVND (reference sequence). V was clipped by 9 bases and J by 5 bases; unmatched bases: 7.

The chain joins TRBV5-1 to TRBJ2-1; D is unresolved. Germline assignment: CDR1 SGHRS and CDR2 YFSETQ. Trimming shortened V by 4 bases and J by 5 bases, and 10 bases separated the two germline ends. The length of the CDR3 is 13 residues. The DNA for the CDR3 is TGCGCCAGCAGCAGCCGGGCGAACAATGAGCAGTTCTTC. Its protein is CASSSRANNEQFF.

The chain links TRBV11-3 to TRBJ1-1; D remains ambiguous. The CDR3 extends over 12 amino acids. V dropped 1 base and J dropped 6 bases, with 6 bases sitting between them. Germline lookup yields CDR1 SGHNT and CDR2 YENEEA. The CDR3 sequence: CASSLAGAEAFF. CDR3 nucleotides: TGTGCCAGCAGCTTAGCAGGAGCTGAAGCTTTCTTT.

The chain joins TRBV5-6 to TRBJ2-7, with 7 bases lining up with TRBD1. V was clipped by 0 bases and J by 2 bases; unmatched bases: 2. Germline V lookup: CDR1 SGHDT, CDR2 YYEEEE. The CDR3 length is 14 residues. The CDR3 loop is CASSLEQGAYEQYF. The CDR3 DNA follows: TGTGCCAGCAGCTTGGAGCAGGGGGCCTACGAGCAGTACTTC.

The chain has TRBV7-8 and TRBJ2-7; D is undetermined. CDR1 and CDR2 from the germline V gene are SGHVS and FQNEAQ. The V end was cut by 7 bases, the J end by 6 bases, with 28 bases between. This CDR3 has 17 residues. This CDR3 reads CASTHPLSGMNSREQYF. CDR3 in DNA: TGTGCCAGCACCCATCCCCTAAGTGGGATGAATTCGCGCGAGCAGTACTTC.

The genes are TRBV2 and TRBJ2-6; D is unclear. Germline V CDR1 and CDR2: SNHLY, FYNNEI. V lost 10 bases and J 0 bases, leaving 13 bases between the germline ends. This CDR3 comprises 15 residues. CDR3 DNA sequence: TGTGCCACAGCAACTGACGCCTCTGGGGCCAACGTCCTGACTTTC. Translating gives CATATDASGANVLTF. Complete variable domain (other parts from reference TRBV2 and TRBJ2-6): EPEVTQTPSHQVTQMGQEVILRCVPISNHLYFYWYRQILGQKVEFLVSFYNNEISEKSEIFDDQFSVERPDGSNFTLKIRSTKLEDSAMYFCATATDASGANVLTFGAGSRLTVL.

The chain carries TRBV19 and TRBJ2-1; D unclear. The V gene's germline CDR1 is LNHDA and CDR2 SQIVND (reference sequence). Trimming took off 5 bases at V and 9 bases at J, with 5 bases between the two ends. The CDR3 is 10 residues long. The CDR3 reads CASSSGEQFF. The CDR3 region has the DNA TGTGCCAGTAGTTCAGGTGAGCAGTTCTTC. Full variable domain (missing parts from reference TRBV19 and TRBJ2-1): DGGITQSPKYLFRKEGQNVTLSCEQNLNHDAMYWYRQDPGQGLRLIYYSQIVNDFQKGDIAEGYSVSREKKESFPLTVTSAQKNPTAFYLCASSSGEQFFGPGTRLTVL.

The chain recombines TRBV27 with TRBJ2-7, with D tentatively TRBD1 (6 bases). The germline CDR1 and CDR2 sequences are MNHEY and SMNVEV (reference sequence). CDR3 length: 15 residues. Trimming stripped 5 bases from V and 4 bases from J, with 18 bases between. The CDR3 nucleotides read TGTGCCAGCAGTCACGAAGCGACAGGCGTTTACGAGCAGTACTTC. It encodes CASSHEATGVYEQYF.

This chain connects TRBV30 to TRBJ1-1; D possibly corresponds to TRBD1 (5 bases). The CDR3 is 14 residues long. Trimming left V 4 bases short and J 1 base short, with 13 bases between. Germline CDR1 and CDR2: GTSNPN and SVGIG (reference sequence). CDR3 residues: CAWTPDNRNTEAFF. The DNA of the CDR3 is TGTGCCTGGACCCCGGACAATAGGAACACTGAAGCTTTCTTT.

The chain combines TRBV4-3 with TRBJ2-5, with D maybe TRBD1 (5 bases). Trimming took off 4 bases at V and 4 bases at J, with 19 bases between the two ends. CDR1 and CDR2 (germline): LGHNA, YSLEER. This CDR3 spans 16 amino acids. CDR3 sequence reads: CASSRLLGAPGETQYF. The CDR3 nucleotides are TGCGCCAGCAGCCGCCTTCTAGGGGCCCCTGGAGAGACCCAGTACTTC.